This entry lists 19 T cell receptor beta chains sequenced from one sample in a study of cytomegalovirus exposure and HLA in healthy donors. PCR employed 60 Vbeta and 13 Jbeta primers. Assay: immunoSEQ multiplex PCR; the TCRdb copy retains only in-frame clones and omits some. This table has around 65,000 clones, around 75% appearing once. Sequenced: PBMCs. All receptors derive from a man aged 50-59 years in good health and CMV-seropositive.

The chain combines TRBV4-2 with TRBJ2-7, with D possibly matching TRBD1 (6 bases). This CDR3 contains 17 residues. Looked up from germline, CDR1 is LGHNA and CDR2 is YNFKEQ. Trimming took 5 bases from V and 5 from J, leaving 25 bases between them. The CDR3 reads CASSLPLPEIRGHEQYF. CDR3 nucleotides: TGTGCCAGCAGCTTACCCCTTCCTGAAATCAGGGGCCACGAGCAGTACTTC.

The rearrangement links TRBV2 to TRBJ1-2; D ambiguous. Between the trimmed V and J ends, which lost 4 bases and 5 bases, there was a span of 11 bases. The V gene's germline CDR1 is SNHLY and CDR2 FYNNEI. The CDR3 sequence is 13 residues long. The CDR3 loop is CASSVVREYGYTF. CDR3 DNA sequence: TGTGCCAGCAGTGTCGTCCGAGAGTATGGCTACACCTTC.

The V gene is TRBV7-9, the J gene TRBJ1-2; D perhaps matches TRBD1 (5 bases). V was trimmed by 4 bases and J by 0 bases, leaving 15 bases between them. The V gene's germline CDR1 is SEHNR and CDR2 FQNEAQ (reference sequence). This CDR3 spans 16 amino acids. CDR3 bases: TGTGCCAGCAGCTCGGGGGGGAAAGCAGCTAACTATGGCTACACCTTC. This gives the protein CASSSGGKAANYGYTF.

The V gene is TRBV6-6, the J gene TRBJ1-6; tentative D call: TRBD1 (6 bases). This CDR3 region has 15 residues. V lost 5 bases and J 6 bases, leaving 14 bases between the germline ends. Germline values: CDR1 MNHNY, CDR2 SVGAGI (reference sequence). The CDR3 DNA sequence: TGTGCCAGCAGTCGGGAGGGGGTAAGTAATTCACCCCTCCACTTT. Its protein product is CASSREGVSNSPLHF.

The genes are TRBV7-3 and TRBJ2-1, with D unresolved. The CDR3 loop spans 14 amino acids. CDR1 and CDR2 (germline): SGHTA, FQGTGA. The V end lost 1 base, the J end lost 7 bases, and 11 bases lay between the germline ends. CDR3 in DNA: TGTGCCAGCAGCTTAAATGGCCCGGAGAATGAGCAGTTCTTC. Its protein product is CASSLNGPENEQFF. The full variable domain, in which reference TRBV7-3 and TRBJ2-1 provide the parts outside the CDR3, is GAGVSQTPSNKVTEKGKYVELRCDPISGHTALYWYRQSLGQGPEFLIYFQGTGAADDSGLPNDRFFAVRPEGSVSTLKIQRTERGDSAVYLCASSLNGPENEQFFGPGTRLTVL.

Note on this clone: Compared with germline, one end of the junction differs, possibly owing to a read error. Other DNA sequences within the sample encode an identical CDR3. The CDR3 nucleotides read TGCGCCAGCAGCCAAGATATCATAGCAATTATCTACAATGCGCAGTTCTTC. This encodes CASSQDIIAIIYNAQFF. The chain employs TRBV4-3 and TRBJ2-1; D is unresolved. Germline CDR1 LGHNA, CDR2 YSLEER. The CDR3 extends over 17 amino acids.

V usage is TRBV7-6 and J usage is TRBJ2-2, with 7 bases aligning to TRBD1. The length of the CDR3 is 15 residues. Germline V gene lookup returns CDR1 SGHVS and CDR2 FNYEAQ. V lost 6 bases, J lost 0 bases, and 4 bases stayed unmatched. CDR3 residues: CASSSGQPNTGELFF. CDR3 bases: TGTGCCAGCAGTTCGGGACAGCCGAACACCGGGGAGCTGTTTTTT.

V gene TRBV7-2 combines with J gene TRBJ2-1; 7 nucleotides align to TRBD1. V trimming: 5 bases; J trimming: 5 bases; junction bases outside the gene matches: 9. CDR3 size: 15 residues. CDR1 and CDR2 from the germline V gene are SGHTA and FQGNSA. CDR3 amino acids: CASSRRQGSHNEQFF. CDR3 DNA sequence: TGTGCCAGCAGCCGCCGACAGGGTAGCCACAATGAGCAGTTCTTC.

This chain connects TRBV27 to TRBJ1-1; 9 positions agree with TRBD1. V dropped 5 bases and J dropped 5; count of bases not matched to a gene: 9. The CDR3 has 15 residues. Germline CDR1 is MNHEY and CDR2 is SMNVEV (reference sequence). The CDR3 nucleotides read TGTGCCAGCAGTCCCGCGCGACAGGGGGTAACTGAAGCTTTCTTT. Translated: CASSPARQGVTEAFF.

The CDR3 protein is CASSGQPDTQYF. The DNA of the CDR3 is TGCGCCAGCAGCGGCCAACCAGATACGCAGTATTTT. The chain combines TRBV5-1 with TRBJ2-3; the D is unclear. Germline V gives CDR1 SGHRS, CDR2 YFSETQ. Trimming took 4 bases from V and 4 from J, leaving 7 bases between them. The CDR3 consists of 12 residues.

This chain links TRBV4-2 with TRBJ2-3, with TRBD1 matching 9 bases. The CDR3 has 18 amino acids. Looked up from germline, CDR1 is LGHNA and CDR2 is YNFKEQ. V was pared by 0 bases and J by 2 bases, with 9 bases of the junction left unmatched. CDR3 in amino acids: CASSQDPSDRGLTDTQYF. The DNA of the CDR3 is TGTGCCAGCAGCCAAGATCCCTCGGACAGGGGCCTCACAGATACGCAGTATTTT.

The chain couples TRBV7-8 to TRBJ2-5, with 9 bases that match TRBD2. The J call is uncertain, as TRBJ2-7 better fits the DNA end. The CDR3 runs to 15 residues. Germline CDR1 and CDR2: SGHVS and FQNEAQ. The CDR3 DNA reads TGTGCCAGCAGCTTAGCCCAGCGGGAGGTATACGAGCAGTACTTC. Translating it yields CASSLAQREVYEQYF.

The chain links TRBV15 to TRBJ2-5; D not resolved. The DNA end lines up better with TRBJ2-7; the J call may be wrong. The germline V gene encodes CDR1 LNHNV and CDR2 YYDKDF (reference sequence). The CDR3 is 12 amino acids. The CDR3 nucleotides are TGTGCCACCAGCAGAGATATACGCGAGCAGTACTTC. Translating it yields CATSRDIREQYF.

The chain employs TRBV19 and TRBJ2-7, with TRBD1 as a possible D gene (8 bases). The CDR3 consists of 15 residues. Looked up from germline, CDR1 is LNHDA and CDR2 is SQIVND (reference sequence). Trimming stripped 1 base from V and 2 bases from J, with 12 bases between. The CDR3 reads CASSIGQGTTYEQYF. The DNA of the CDR3 is TGTGCCAGTAGTATAGGACAGGGGACTACCTACGAGCAGTACTTC.

V gene TRBV11-2 combines with J gene TRBJ2-5, with TRBD1 matching over 9 bases. Per the germline V gene, CDR1 is SGHAT and CDR2 is FQNNGV. The CDR3 length is 14 residues. V lost 5 bases and J lost 3; bases outside the gene matches: 4. The CDR3 loop is CASSLRDREETQYF. The CDR3 coding sequence is TGTGCCAGCAGCCTCCGGGACAGGGAAGAGACCCAGTACTTC.

This clone was seen only a few times. This chain joins TRBV7-4 and TRBJ1-6; no definite D call. The V end was cut by 7 bases, the J end by 10 bases, with 14 bases between. CDR1 is SGHVT and CDR2 is SQSDAQ in the germline V gene. The CDR3 contains 13 residues. CDR3 bases: TGTGCCAGCACCCTTTTCGAGGGATCACCCCTCCACTTT. Amino acid sequence: CASTLFEGSPLHF. Together with reference TRBV7-4 and TRBJ1-6, the CDR3 gives the full variable domain: GAGVSQSPRYKVAKRGRDVALRCDSISGHVTLYWYRQTLGQGSEVLTYSQSDAQRDKSGRPSGRFSAERPERSVSTLKIQRTEQGDSAVYLCASTLFEGSPLHFGNGTRLTVT.

This rearrangement joins TRBV18 to TRBJ2-1; D is possibly TRBD2 (6 bases). The CDR3 runs 15 residues. Germline values: CDR1 KGHSH, CDR2 LQKENI. V lost 3 bases and J lost 3, with 12 bases in between. The CDR3 region has the DNA TGTGCCAGCTCACCTTCCGGGAGCGACTACAATGAGCAGTTCTTC. It specifies CASSPSGSDYNEQFF.

The chain combines TRBV23-1 with TRBJ2-1; 12 positions match TRBD2. TRBV23-1 is an open reading frame whose function is uncertain. This CDR3 spans 18 amino acids. Unmatched junction bases numbered 6, after V lost 3 bases and J lost 0 bases. The CDR3 loop reads CASSHLAGGLSSYNEQFF. CDR3 in DNA: TGCGCCAGCAGTCACCTAGCGGGGGGGCTTAGCTCCTACAATGAGCAGTTCTTC.

The chain recombines TRBV7-2 with TRBJ1-2, with D possibly being TRBD1 (6 bases). Looked up from germline, CDR1 is SGHTA and CDR2 is FQGNSA. Trimming removed 5 bases from V and 2 bases from J, with 9 bases in between. The CDR3 is made up of 13 amino acids. CDR3 sequence reads: CASSPGQNYGYTF. CDR3 DNA sequence: TGTGCCAGCAGCCCTGGACAGAACTATGGCTACACCTTC.